This is a list of T cell receptor beta chains from one sample in a study of tumor-infiltrating lymphocytes in localized non-small cell lung cancer. The table came from immunoSEQ multiplex PCR; TCRdb's copy has only in-frame clones and leaves some out. The data hold about 16,000 clones, with almost 70% observed a single time. Sequences were obtained from lung tumor tissue. These receptors all stem from a human donor with non-small cell lung cancer. Both conserved end residues are part of each CDR3. A D gene is named only where the DNA matches it firmly. Some rows have no size entry. The others give once, few or many, or a class for an expanded clone.

CDR3nt: TGTGCCAGCAGTTTTACGGGACTCCACTCTGGAAACACCATATATTTT; CDR3aa: CASSFTGLHSGNTIYF; j_gene: TRBJ1-3; d_gene: NA; v_gene: TRBV28; abundance: NA
CDR3nt: TGTGCCAGCAGCTTAGGGGGACAGGGACGCGCAATAGGGCAGTTCTTC; CDR3aa: CASSLGGQGRAIGQFF; j_gene: TRBJ2-1; d_gene: TRBD1; v_gene: TRBV11-2; abundance: few
CDR3nt: TGTGCCAGCAGCTTTTCTAGCGGGGGGAGGGAGACCCAGTACTTC; CDR3aa: CASSFSSGGRETQYF; j_gene: TRBJ2-5; d_gene: TRBD2; v_gene: TRBV11-2; abundance: NA
CDR3nt: TGTGCCAGTAGTACACATTCGGGCACTGAAGCTTTCTTT; CDR3aa: CASSTHSGTEAFF; j_gene: TRBJ1-1; d_gene: NA; v_gene: TRBV19; abundance: once
CDR3nt: TGTGCCAGCGCCAAGAGAAATTCCTACGAGCAGTACTTC; CDR3aa: CASAKRNSYEQYF; j_gene: TRBJ2-7; d_gene: NA; v_gene: TRBV27; abundance: medium-sized
CDR3nt: TGTGCCAGCAGCTTAGGGACTAGTGGGTGGTATGAGCAGTTCTTC; CDR3aa: CASSLGTSGWYEQFF; j_gene: TRBJ2-1; d_gene: TRBD2; v_gene: TRBV7-9; abundance: NA
CDR3nt: TGTGCCAGCTCACCACGGCCTAGCGGTCAAGAGACCCAGTACTTC; CDR3aa: CASSPRPSGQETQYF; j_gene: TRBJ2-5; d_gene: TRBD2; v_gene: TRBV18; abundance: once
CDR3nt: TGTGCCTGGATAGCAGGGGGTAACTATGGCTACACCTTC; CDR3aa: CAWIAGGNYGYTF; j_gene: TRBJ1-2; d_gene: TRBD1; v_gene: TRBV30; abundance: NA
CDR3nt: TGTGCCAGCAGCTTGAGTGGGTCGGGCCCAGATACGCAGTATTTT; CDR3aa: CASSLSGSGPDTQYF; j_gene: TRBJ2-3; d_gene: NA; v_gene: TRBV7-2; abundance: NA
CDR3nt: TGTGCCAGCAGCTTGGGACAGCCCTTCTATGGCTACACCTTC; CDR3aa: CASSLGQPFYGYTF; j_gene: TRBJ1-2; d_gene: NA; v_gene: TRBV5-6; abundance: NA
CDR3nt: TGCGCCAGCAGCTTGGCCCCAGGAATCATCTCTGGAAACACCATATATTTT; CDR3aa: CASSLAPGIISGNTIYF; j_gene: TRBJ1-3; d_gene: NA; v_gene: TRBV5-1; abundance: NA
CDR3nt: TGTGCCAGCAGCCCCCGACGGGAATTGGGCGAAAAACTGTTTTTT; CDR3aa: CASSPRRELGEKLFF; j_gene: TRBJ1-4; d_gene: NA; v_gene: TRBV9; abundance: once
CDR3nt: TGTGCCAGCAGTGAAGCTACTAGCGGGGCCTACAATGAGCAGTTCTTC; CDR3aa: CASSEATSGAYNEQFF; j_gene: TRBJ2-1; d_gene: TRBD2; v_gene: TRBV6-1; abundance: few
CDR3nt: TGTGCCAGCAGCTTGGCGGGGTACACTGAAGCTTTCTTT; CDR3aa: CASSLAGYTEAFF; j_gene: TRBJ1-1; d_gene: NA; v_gene: TRBV5-8; abundance: NA
CDR3nt: TGCGCCAGCAGCTTGGGACAGGGGGACAATGAGCAGTTCTTC; CDR3aa: CASSLGQGDNEQFF; j_gene: TRBJ2-1; d_gene: TRBD1; v_gene: TRBV5-1; abundance: few
CDR3nt: TGTGCCAGCAGCGGCGGGGTTATGAACACTGAAGCTTTCTTT; CDR3aa: CASSGGVMNTEAFF; j_gene: TRBJ1-1; d_gene: NA; v_gene: TRBV11-2; abundance: NA
CDR3nt: TGTGCCAGCAGCTCGGGCCTCAACCCCTACGAGCAGTACTTC; CDR3aa: CASSSGLNPYEQYF; j_gene: TRBJ2-7; d_gene: NA; v_gene: TRBV11-3; abundance: NA
CDR3nt: TGTGCCAGCAGCTTAGATCCGCGGCGGAAGGGCGGGGAGCTGTTTTTT; CDR3aa: CASSLDPRRKGGELFF; j_gene: TRBJ2-2; d_gene: NA; v_gene: TRBV7-2; abundance: once
CDR3nt: TGTGCCAGCAGCTTCGGGACAGTTGTAAACTATGGCTACACCTTC; CDR3aa: CASSFGTVVNYGYTF; j_gene: TRBJ1-2; d_gene: TRBD1; v_gene: TRBV11-2; abundance: few
CDR3nt: TGTGCCAGCAGTTACACCAGGGATGGTAGTCAGCCCCAGCATTTT; CDR3aa: CASSYTRDGSQPQHF; j_gene: TRBJ1-5; d_gene: NA; v_gene: TRBV6-5; abundance: few
CDR3nt: TGTGCCAGCACCCTGGGGTTGAACACTGAAGCTTTCTTT; CDR3aa: CASTLGLNTEAFF; j_gene: TRBJ1-1; d_gene: NA; v_gene: TRBV6-1; abundance: NA
CDR3nt: TGTGCCAGCAGCTCCCTAGCGACCCAAGAGACCCAGTACTTC; CDR3aa: CASSSLATQETQYF; j_gene: TRBJ2-5; d_gene: NA; v_gene: TRBV7-9; abundance: NA
CDR3nt: TGTGCCAGTAGTCCAGCGACAGGGCCAAGCTATGGCTACACCTTC; CDR3aa: CASSPATGPSYGYTF; j_gene: TRBJ1-2; d_gene: TRBD1; v_gene: TRBV19; abundance: NA
CDR3nt: TGTGCCTGGAGTGTAAAAAGGGACAATCAGCCCCAGCATTTT; CDR3aa: CAWSVKRDNQPQHF; j_gene: TRBJ1-5; d_gene: NA; v_gene: TRBV30; abundance: NA
CDR3nt: TGTGCCAGCAGCTTATTTCTTGGGGATGTTTTGAGGGGCGAGCAGTACTTC; CDR3aa: CASSLFLGDVLRGEQYF; j_gene: TRBJ2-7; d_gene: NA; v_gene: TRBV11-2; abundance: once
CDR3nt: TGTGCCAGCAGCTCCGGTCTTGCAGGGGGGGAAAAACTGTTTTTT; CDR3aa: CASSSGLAGGEKLFF; j_gene: TRBJ1-4; d_gene: TRBD1; v_gene: TRBV5-8; abundance: NA
CDR3nt: TGTGCCAGCAGCTTAGCGCGTAACCGGGACAGGCCTGATGGCTACACCTTC; CDR3aa: CASSLARNRDRPDGYTF; j_gene: TRBJ1-2; d_gene: TRBD1; v_gene: TRBV7-2; abundance: NA
CDR3nt: TGTGCCAGCAGCTTCCGTCCGGGGGCGGGAGATACGCAGTATTTT; CDR3aa: CASSFRPGAGDTQYF; j_gene: TRBJ2-3; d_gene: NA; v_gene: TRBV11-3; abundance: few
CDR3nt: TGTGCCAGCAGTATTACGGGGCAACCCTACGAGCAGTACTTC; CDR3aa: CASSITGQPYEQYF; j_gene: TRBJ2-7; d_gene: NA; v_gene: TRBV27; abundance: NA
CDR3nt: TGTGCCAGCAGCTTAGCCGCCGGGACAGGCAACTTCGTCTCCTACGAGCAGTACTTC; CDR3aa: CASSLAAGTGNFVSYEQYF; j_gene: TRBJ2-7; d_gene: TRBD1; v_gene: TRBV7-6; abundance: NA
CDR3nt: TGTGCCAGCAGCCACATTCCCCGGGACAGGGGGCCTGGAAACACCATATATTTT; CDR3aa: CASSHIPRDRGPGNTIYF; j_gene: TRBJ1-3; d_gene: TRBD1; v_gene: TRBV7-7; abundance: NA
CDR3nt: TGTGCCAGTAGTATTGCGGGGACAGGGGCGAAGTATCAGCCCCAGCATTTT; CDR3aa: CASSIAGTGAKYQPQHF; j_gene: TRBJ1-5; d_gene: TRBD1; v_gene: TRBV19; abundance: medium-sized
CDR3nt: TGTGCCAGCACCCCCCTCGACCACTCTGGGGCCAACGTCCTGACTTTC; CDR3aa: CASTPLDHSGANVLTF; j_gene: TRBJ2-6; d_gene: NA; v_gene: TRBV4-2; abundance: NA
CDR3nt: TGTGCCAGTTCCCGCACAGATACGCAGTATTTT; CDR3aa: CASSRTDTQYF; j_gene: TRBJ2-3; d_gene: NA; v_gene: TRBV7-9; abundance: few
CDR3nt: TGTGCCAGCAATAGAAGGAACACTGAAGCTTTCTTT; CDR3aa: CASNRRNTEAFF; j_gene: TRBJ1-1; d_gene: NA; v_gene: TRBV2; abundance: NA
CDR3nt: TGTGCCAGCAGTTCCCGGCTTGATGGCCCCCTAGGCTCCTACGAGCAGTACTTC; CDR3aa: CASSSRLDGPLGSYEQYF; j_gene: TRBJ2-7; d_gene: NA; v_gene: TRBV28; abundance: NA
CDR3nt: TGCGCCAGCAGCCAAGATCAGGGGGGTAATGCCTACGAGCAGTACTTC; CDR3aa: CASSQDQGGNAYEQYF; j_gene: TRBJ2-7; d_gene: NA; v_gene: TRBV4-1; abundance: NA
CDR3nt: TGTGCCAGCAGCTTATTAGGGGGCTCTAATGAAAAACTGTTTTTT; CDR3aa: CASSLLGGSNEKLFF; j_gene: TRBJ1-4; d_gene: TRBD1; v_gene: TRBV7-6; abundance: NA
CDR3nt: TGTGCCAGCAGTTTATTTGGGCCGGGGAACACTGAAGCTTTCTTT; CDR3aa: CASSLFGPGNTEAFF; j_gene: TRBJ1-1; d_gene: NA; v_gene: TRBV28; abundance: NA
CDR3nt: TGTGCCAGCAGCCAAGATGAGACTAGCGGAGGGTACAATGAGCAGTTCTTC; CDR3aa: CASSQDETSGGYNEQFF; j_gene: TRBJ2-1; d_gene: TRBD2; v_gene: TRBV4-2; abundance: medium-sized
CDR3nt: TGTGCCAGCAGTGCGCAGGGGGGACTCTACGAGCAGTACTTC; CDR3aa: CASSAQGGLYEQYF; j_gene: TRBJ2-7; d_gene: NA; v_gene: TRBV2; abundance: NA
CDR3nt: TGTGCCAGCTCACCCCGGGACGGGTCCCTCGATGGCTACACCTTC; CDR3aa: CASSPRDGSLDGYTF; j_gene: TRBJ1-2; d_gene: NA; v_gene: TRBV18; abundance: once
CDR3nt: TGTGCCAGCAGCTTGGAAGCGGTCTCCTACAATGAGCAGTTCTTC; CDR3aa: CASSLEAVSYNEQFF; j_gene: TRBJ2-1; d_gene: NA; v_gene: TRBV11-3; abundance: NA
CDR3nt: TGTGCCAGCAGACCGACAGCTAACTATGGCTACACCTTC; CDR3aa: CASRPTANYGYTF; j_gene: TRBJ1-2; d_gene: NA; v_gene: TRBV28; abundance: NA
CDR3nt: TGTGCCAGCAGCTCATTTCCCCGAGGCAGGGGGCGTTTCGATCAGCCCCAGCATTTT; CDR3aa: CASSSFPRGRGRFDQPQHF; j_gene: TRBJ1-5; d_gene: TRBD1; v_gene: TRBV7-6; abundance: NA
CDR3nt: TGTGCCAGCTCACCAGTAGCGGGGGGCTTTGAGCAGTTCTTC; CDR3aa: CASSPVAGGFEQFF; j_gene: TRBJ2-1; d_gene: TRBD2; v_gene: TRBV18; abundance: NA